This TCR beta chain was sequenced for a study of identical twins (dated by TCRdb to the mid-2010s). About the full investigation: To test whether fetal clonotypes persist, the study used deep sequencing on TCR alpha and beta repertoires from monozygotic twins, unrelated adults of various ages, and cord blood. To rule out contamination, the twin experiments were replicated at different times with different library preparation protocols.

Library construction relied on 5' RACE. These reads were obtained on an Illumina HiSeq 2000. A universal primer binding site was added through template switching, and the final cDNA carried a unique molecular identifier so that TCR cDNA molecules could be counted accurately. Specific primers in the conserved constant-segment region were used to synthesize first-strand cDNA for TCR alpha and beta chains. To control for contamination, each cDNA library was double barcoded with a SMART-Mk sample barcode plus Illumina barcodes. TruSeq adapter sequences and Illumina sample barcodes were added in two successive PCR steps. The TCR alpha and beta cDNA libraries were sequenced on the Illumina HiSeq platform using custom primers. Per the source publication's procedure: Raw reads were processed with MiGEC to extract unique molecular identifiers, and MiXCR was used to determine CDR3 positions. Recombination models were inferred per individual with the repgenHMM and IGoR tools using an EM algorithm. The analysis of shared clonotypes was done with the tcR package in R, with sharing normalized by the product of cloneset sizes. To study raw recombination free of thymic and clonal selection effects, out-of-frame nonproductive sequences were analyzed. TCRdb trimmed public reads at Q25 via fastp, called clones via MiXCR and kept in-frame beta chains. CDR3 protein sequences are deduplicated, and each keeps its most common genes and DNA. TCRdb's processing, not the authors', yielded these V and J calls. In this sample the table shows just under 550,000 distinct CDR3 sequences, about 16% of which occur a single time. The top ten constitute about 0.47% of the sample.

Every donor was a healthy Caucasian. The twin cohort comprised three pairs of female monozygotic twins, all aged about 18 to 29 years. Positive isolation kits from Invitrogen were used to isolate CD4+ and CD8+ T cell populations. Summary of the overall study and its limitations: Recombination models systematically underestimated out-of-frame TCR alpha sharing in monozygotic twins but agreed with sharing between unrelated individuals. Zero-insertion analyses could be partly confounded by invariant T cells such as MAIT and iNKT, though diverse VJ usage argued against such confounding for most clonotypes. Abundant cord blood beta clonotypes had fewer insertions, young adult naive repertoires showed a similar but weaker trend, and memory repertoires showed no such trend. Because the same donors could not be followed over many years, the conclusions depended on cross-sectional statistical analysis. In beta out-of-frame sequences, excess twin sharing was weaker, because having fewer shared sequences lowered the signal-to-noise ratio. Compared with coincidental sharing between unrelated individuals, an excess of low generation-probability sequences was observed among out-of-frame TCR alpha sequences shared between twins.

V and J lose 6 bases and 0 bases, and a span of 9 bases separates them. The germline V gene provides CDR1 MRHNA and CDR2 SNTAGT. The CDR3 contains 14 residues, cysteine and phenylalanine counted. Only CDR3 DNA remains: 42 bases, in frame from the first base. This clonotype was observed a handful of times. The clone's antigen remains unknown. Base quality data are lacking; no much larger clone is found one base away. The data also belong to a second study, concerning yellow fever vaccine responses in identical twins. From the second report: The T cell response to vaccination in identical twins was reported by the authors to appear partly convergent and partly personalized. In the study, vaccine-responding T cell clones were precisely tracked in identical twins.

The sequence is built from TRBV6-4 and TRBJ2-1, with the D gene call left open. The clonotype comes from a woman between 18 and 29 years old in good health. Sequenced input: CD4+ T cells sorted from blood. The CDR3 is CASSTNRSYNEQFF. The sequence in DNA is TGTGCCAGCAGCACTAACCGCTCCTACAATGAGCAGTTCTTC.